The 26 T cell receptor beta chains reported below all come from one sample, sequenced in a study of blood T cell repertoires in COVID-19. Measured with immunoSEQ multiplex PCR; TCRdb has only the in-frame clones, and not every one. The sample has 200,000 to 250,000 clones; about 80% are singletons. The source material was peripheral blood. These TCRs come from a woman older than 75 with active or convalescent COVID-19.

The rearrangement uses TRBV28 and TRBJ1-1; 9 positions agree with TRBD1. This CDR3 is 14 amino acids long. The junction had 11 bases not matched to a gene; V was cut back by 10 bases and J by 5 bases. CDR1 and CDR2 (germline): MDHEN, SYDVKM. The CDR3 nucleotides are TGTGCCACCCTCCGGGACAGGGATGAGACTGAAGCTTTCTTT. Protein sequence: CATLRDRDETEAFF.

V is TRBV25-1 and J is TRBJ1-2, with D maybe TRBD1 (5 bases). The CDR3 has 13 amino acids. V lost 2 bases, J lost 6 bases, and 10 bases lay in between. CDR1 and CDR2 (germline): MGHDK, SYGVNS. In DNA form, the CDR3 reads TGTGCCAGCAGTGAAGTCGGCAGGGATGGCTACACCTTC. This gives the protein CASSEVGRDGYTF.

The V gene is TRBV29-1, the J gene TRBJ2-1, with a weak D call TRBD2 (6 bases). Trimming removed 3 bases at V and 7 bases at J, with 16 bases between. The CDR3 spans 14 residues. Looked up from germline, CDR1 is SQVTM and CDR2 is ANQGSEA. In DNA, the CDR3 is TGCAGCGTTGACGACTTCCCGGGGGTGAATGAGCAGTTCTTC. This translates into CSVDDFPGVNEQFF.

Note on this clone: This sample includes further DNA sequences coding for the same CDR3. This rearrangement joins TRBV2 to TRBJ1-2, with a weak D call TRBD1 (6 bases). This CDR3 comprises 14 residues. The ends were cut back, 3 bases at V and 0 bases at J, with 8 bases in the middle. CDR1 and CDR2 from the germline V gene are SNHLY and FYNNEI. CDR3 nucleotide sequence: TGTGCCAGCAGTGAGGACAGATCTAACTATGGCTACACCTTC. This codes for CASSEDRSNYGYTF.

The chain uses TRBV19 and TRBJ1-5; TRBD1 is a possible D gene (5 bases). Per germline, CDR1 LNHDA and CDR2 SQIVND (reference sequence). V was cut by 6 bases and J by 3 bases, with 21 bases left in between. The CDR3 loop spans 17 amino acids. The CDR3 sequence: CASRTLVGGRTNQPQHF. Here the CDR3 DNA reads TGTGCCAGTAGAACCTTGGTGGGGGGGAGAACCAATCAGCCCCAGCATTTT.

The chain combines TRBV28 with TRBJ2-7; D is possibly TRBD1 (5 bases). The V and J ends lost 3 bases and 1 base respectively, with 7 bases between them. CDR1 MDHEN and CDR2 SYDVKM come from the germline V gene. CDR3 length equals 13 residues. The DNA of the CDR3 is TGTGCCAGCAGTTTCCAGGGTTCCTACGAGCAGTACTTC. The encoded protein is CASSFQGSYEQYF.

The V call is TRBV19, the J call TRBJ1-5, with D unclear. Germline values: CDR1 LNHDA, CDR2 SQIVND (reference sequence). There are 16 residues in the CDR3. Trimming took off 4 bases at V and 0 bases at J, with 13 bases between the two ends. The chain's CDR3 is CASSSGWRVSNQPQHF. CDR3 DNA: TGTGCCAGTAGTAGCGGGTGGAGAGTTAGCAATCAGCCCCAGCATTTT.

The chain carries TRBV19 and TRBJ2-3; TRBD2 agrees at 12 bases. Germline V gene lookup returns CDR1 LNHDA and CDR2 SQIVND (reference sequence). The trim removed 8 bases at V and 3 bases at J, leaving 3 bases unmatched. This CDR3 is 14 amino acids long. The CDR3 loop reads CASRTSGVTDTQYF. DNA for the CDR3: TGTGCCAGTCGGACTAGCGGGGTTACAGATACGCAGTATTTT.

This clone has only a few counts. This rearrangement joins TRBV5-1 to TRBJ2-2, with 14 nucleotides matching TRBD2. The CDR3 is 17 amino acids. Unmatched junction bases numbered 6, after V lost 0 bases and J lost 8 bases. Per the germline V gene, CDR1 is SGHRS and CDR2 is YFSETQ. The CDR3 coding sequence is TGCGCCAGCAGCTTGGATGGACTAGCGGGAGGAGGTGGGGAGCTGTTTTTT. Protein: CASSLDGLAGGGGELFF.

For this clone: A much larger clone lies one base from this, so it may be a read error. The sample has other DNA sequences that encode this CDR3 too. This chain connects TRBV5-6 to TRBJ2-2; tentatively, D is TRBD1 (7 bases). V dropped 0 bases and J dropped 5 bases, with 14 bases sitting between them. This CDR3 comprises 16 residues. Germline CDR1 and CDR2: SGHDT and YYEEEE. CDR3 nucleotides: TGTGCCAGCAGCTTGGATCAGGGGGGATGGACCGGGGAGCTGTTTTTT. The encoded protein is CASSLDQGGWTGELFF. The full variable domain, completed using reference TRBV5-6 and TRBJ2-2, is DAGVTQSPTHLIKTRGQQVTLRCSPKSGHDTVSWYQQALGQGPQFIFQYYEEEERQRGNFPDRFSGHQFPNYSSELNVNALLLGDSALYLCASSLDQGGWTGELFFGEGSRLTVL.

This clone has just one count. The genes are TRBV2 and TRBJ2-7; 7 bases match TRBD2. The V gene's germline CDR1 is SNHLY and CDR2 FYNNEI. The CDR3 length is 14 residues. The J segment lost 2 bases and the V segment lost 2 bases, leaving 3 bases of the junction unmatched. CDR3 loop: CASSELAVTYEQYF. Here the CDR3 DNA reads TGTGCCAGCAGTGAACTAGCGGTAACCTACGAGCAGTACTTC.

V usage is TRBV19 and J usage is TRBJ1-5; the D is unclear. The V end was cut by 5 bases, the J end by 3 bases, with 8 bases between. Germline-derived CDR1 and CDR2 are LNHDA and SQIVND (reference sequence). There are 13 residues in the CDR3. The CDR3 region is CASSGQFNQPQHF. The CDR3 DNA sequence: TGTGCCAGTAGTGGCCAATTCAATCAGCCCCAGCATTTT.

The chain recombines TRBV28 with TRBJ1-1, with TRBD1 matching 7 bases. This CDR3 has 13 amino acids. Germline V CDR1 and CDR2: MDHEN, SYDVKM. Germline trimming cut 2 bases from V and 9 bases from J; bases unmatched to any gene: 6. CDR3 nucleotide sequence: TGTGCCAGCAGTTTAAGCCGGGACAGACAAGCTTTCTTT. Protein sequence: CASSLSRDRQAFF.

This clone was seen just once. This chain connects TRBV7-6 to TRBJ1-1, with TRBD1 as a possible D gene (5 bases). The CDR3 totals 16 residues. V lost 4 bases and J 0 bases, leaving 15 bases between the germline ends. Germline V CDR1 and CDR2: SGHVS, FNYEAQ. The CDR3 here is CASSSMGGNLNTEAFF. CDR3 nucleotide sequence: TGTGCCAGCAGCTCGATGGGGGGGAATCTGAACACTGAAGCTTTCTTT. The whole variable domain, remainder taken from reference TRBV7-6 and TRBJ1-1, is GAGVSQSPRYKVTKRGQDVALRCDPISGHVSLYWYRQALGQGPEFLTYFNYEAQQDKSGLPNDRFSAERPEGSISTLTIQRTEQRDSAMYRCASSSMGGNLNTEAFFGQGTRLTVV.

The V gene is TRBV28, the J gene TRBJ1-1, with 7 bases lining up with TRBD1. The germline gives CDR1 MDHEN, CDR2 SYDVKM. The CDR3 has 14 residues. V trimming: 7 bases; J trimming: 0 bases; junction bases outside the gene matches: 5. In DNA, the CDR3 is TGTGCCAGCACACGGGGACAGATGAACACTGAAGCTTTCTTT. Protein product: CASTRGQMNTEAFF.

Only a few counts were recorded for this clone. This sequence joins TRBV4-1 and TRBJ1-1; D gene ambiguous. The CDR3 is 16 residues long. Deletions cut 1 base from V and 0 bases from J, with 12 bases between. CDR1 and CDR2 (germline): MGHRA, YSYEKL. DNA of the CDR3: TGCGCCAGCAGCCAAGGGTCAGCAGGCATGAACACTGAAGCTTTCTTT. It encodes CASSQGSAGMNTEAFF.

This sequence joins TRBV6-6 and TRBJ1-3; tentative D call: TRBD1 (6 bases). This CDR3 has 16 residues. Per the germline V gene, CDR1 is MNHNY and CDR2 is SVGAGI (reference sequence). V was pared by 7 bases and J by 0 bases, with 16 bases between. The CDR3 is CASTHTGSVSGNTIYF. CDR3 bases: TGTGCCAGCACCCACACAGGGTCTGTCTCTGGAAACACCATATATTTT.

A few counts support this clone. Other DNA sequences in the sample encode the same CDR3. The rearrangement uses TRBV28 and TRBJ1-1; weak D call: TRBD1 (6 bases). Germline V gene lookup returns CDR1 MDHEN and CDR2 SYDVKM. The germline V and J ends were trimmed by 6 bases and 1 base, with 12 bases remaining between them. The CDR3 loop spans 14 amino acids. This CDR3 is CASRPLQGNTEAFF. The CDR3 coding sequence is TGTGCCAGCAGGCCTTTACAGGGGAACACTGAAGCTTTCTTT.

The chain uses TRBV28 and TRBJ1-1; D remains unclear. CDR3 length: 15 residues. Germline CDR1 MDHEN, CDR2 SYDVKM. V lost 2 bases, J lost 8 bases, and 18 bases lay in between. The chain's CDR3 is CASSLLQFAREEAFF. CDR3 coding DNA: TGTGCCAGCAGTTTACTACAGTTTGCTAGGGAGGAAGCTTTCTTT.

In this sample, this clone turned up once. The chain employs TRBV7-9 and TRBJ1-1, with 7 bases that match TRBD1. The junction had 2 bases not matched to a gene; V was cut back by 1 base and J by 6 bases. The CDR3 is made up of 13 amino acids. Germline CDR1 and CDR2: SEHNR and FQNEAQ (reference sequence). The CDR3 loop is CASSLGTGSEAFF. DNA for the CDR3: TGTGCCAGCAGCTTAGGGACAGGCTCTGAAGCTTTCTTT.

The rearrangement joins TRBV24-1 to TRBJ2-7, with 13 bases that match TRBD2. In germline, CDR1 is KGHDR, CDR2 SFDVKD. J was trimmed by 6 bases and V by 4 bases; bases with no gene match: 8. This CDR3 contains 16 residues. CDR3 nucleotides: TGTGCCACCAGTGACCCTGGACTAGCGGGAGTAACCGAGCAGTACTTC. Its protein product is CATSDPGLAGVTEQYF.

The rearrangement links TRBV6-5 to TRBJ1-6; tentatively, D is TRBD1 (5 bases). V dropped 6 bases and J dropped 14 bases, with 14 bases sitting between them. The CDR3 contains 12 residues. CDR1 is MNHEY and CDR2 is SVGAGI in the germline V gene. For the CDR3, the DNA is TGTGCCAGCAGACAGGTCCGACCATCCCTCCACTTT. Protein: CASRQVRPSLHF.

This sequence joins TRBV6-4 and TRBJ2-2; TRBD1 agrees at 8 bases. The CDR3 spans 14 residues. The junction had 1 base not matched to a gene; V was cut back by 3 bases and J by 4 bases. CDR1 MRHNA and CDR2 SNTAGT come from the germline V gene. The CDR3 sequence: CASSDDRGTGELFF. CDR3 in DNA: TGTGCCAGCAGTGATGACAGGGGCACCGGGGAGCTGTTTTTT.

This chain uses TRBV30 with TRBJ1-3; D gene uncertain. V was trimmed by 3 bases and J by 0 bases, leaving 9 bases between them. The CDR3 consists of 14 residues. CDR1 is GTSNPN and CDR2 is SVGIG in the germline V gene (reference sequence). The CDR3 DNA follows: TGTGCCTGGAGCACAGAAAACTCTGGAAACACCATATATTTT. Protein product: CAWSTENSGNTIYF. The variable domain in full, with the rest retrieved from reference TRBV30 and TRBJ1-3, is SQTIHQWPATLVQPVGSPLSLECTVEGTSNPNLYWYRQAAGRGLQLLFYSVGIGQISSEVPQNLSASRPQDRQFILSSKKLLLSDSGFYLCAWSTENSGNTIYFGEGSWLTVV.

The chain is built from TRBV6-6 and TRBJ1-5; D uncertain. V was cut by 10 bases and J by 3 bases, with 16 bases left in between. The CDR3 has 14 residues. CDR1 MNHNY and CDR2 SVGAGI come from the germline V gene (reference sequence). CDR3 sequence (DNA): TGTGCCACCACACGAGGAGGGAACAATCAGCCCCAGCATTTT. It codes for CATTRGGNNQPQHF.

The V gene is TRBV4-2, the J gene TRBJ2-1; TRBD2 matches at 9 bases. After removal of 1 base from V and 3 bases from J, the junction contained 7 bases not matched to a gene. CDR3 length: 17 residues. Per germline, CDR1 LGHNA and CDR2 YNFKEQ. The CDR3 loop reads CASSQGGASGVYNEQFF. The CDR3 coding sequence is TGTGCCAGCAGCCAAGGGGGAGCTAGCGGGGTCTACAATGAGCAGTTCTTC.